The 22 T cell receptor beta chains in this list originate from one sample, sequenced in a study of Ad26.COV2.S vaccination and SARS-CoV-2 variants. Clones were sequenced by immunoSEQ multiplex PCR, and TCRdb holds only the in-frame ones, with some missing. In the table there are approximately 300,000 clones, around 84% of which are singletons. Treatment described: roughly 19 received Ad26.COV2.S at low or high dose, single or two shots; 5 received placebo; per-sample allocation not given. Samples were taken on day 63 after the first vaccine or placebo injection. This specimen was peripheral blood, taken in a trial of Ad26.COV2.S vaccine versus placebo. The receptors originated from a person aged 18 to 65 who received the Ad26.COV2.S COVID-19 vaccine or a placebo.

The gene calls are TRBV7-8 and TRBJ1-6, with TRBD1 identical over 7 bases. Per the germline V gene, CDR1 is SGHVS and CDR2 is FQNEAQ. This CDR3 is 14 amino acids long. Trimming removed 10 bases from V and 9 bases from J; junction bases left unmatched: 12. The CDR3 DNA is TGTGCCACCCGCGGGAGGACAGGCTCTTCACCCCTCCACTTT. Translated: CATRGRTGSSPLHF.

J is TRBJ1-5 and V is TRBV6-5, with D unresolved. V was shortened by 9 bases and J by 3 bases, with 15 bases between the two germline ends. Germline lookup yields CDR1 MNHEY and CDR2 SVGAGI. The CDR3 runs to 14 residues. CDR3 sequence (DNA): TGTGCCAGTCACGGAACGAAGGCCAATCAGCCCCAGCATTTT. Translating gives CASHGTKANQPQHF.

This chain uses TRBV5-6 with TRBJ2-3; possibly TRBD1 or TRBD2 for D (5 bases each). This CDR3 is 12 amino acids long. Germline values: CDR1 SGHDT, CDR2 YYEEEE. V was pared by 0 bases and J by 9 bases, with 8 bases between. DNA of the CDR3: TGTGCCAGCAGCTTGGCCGAGGGGACGCAGTATTTT. Protein sequence: CASSLAEGTQYF.

The chain carries TRBV9 and TRBJ1-1; no reliable D call. The V end was cut by 4 bases, the J end by 2 bases, with 18 bases between. The CDR3 contains 16 residues. CDR1 is SGDLS and CDR2 is YYNGEE in the germline V gene. CDR3 sequence (DNA): TGTGCCAGCAGCCCACAAGTTAAGACCACAAACACTGAAGCTTTCTTT. It codes for CASSPQVKTTNTEAFF. Together with reference TRBV9 and TRBJ1-1, the CDR3 gives the full variable domain: DSGVTQTPKHLITATGQRVTLRCSPRSGDLSVYWYQQSLDQGLQFLIQYYNGEERAKGNILERFSAQQFPDLHSELNLSSLELGDSALYFCASSPQVKTTNTEAFFGQGTRLTVV.

V gene TRBV6-5 combines with J gene TRBJ1-3; D is unresolved. The CDR3 is 12 amino acids. Germline V gives CDR1 MNHEY, CDR2 SVGAGI. Trimming left V 6 bases short and J 2 bases short, with 5 bases between. CDR3 region: CASSSAGNTIYF. The DNA of the CDR3 is TGTGCCAGCAGCTCCGCTGGAAACACCATATATTTT.

This chain joins TRBV11-2 and TRBJ2-7, with no clear D. V shed 1 base and J shed 0 bases, with 13 bases lying between them. The germline gives CDR1 SGHAT, CDR2 FQNNGV. The CDR3 has 16 amino acids. The CDR3 DNA sequence: TGTGCCAGCAGCTTAGGGGGAAGTAAGAGCTCCTACGAGCAGTACTTC. The encoded protein is CASSLGGSKSSYEQYF.

The V call is TRBV3-1 (or the pseudogene TRBV3-2), the J call TRBJ1-6; D remains ambiguous. The CDR3 totals 12 residues. Looked up from germline, CDR1 is LGHDT and CDR2 is YNNKEL (reference sequence). V shed 4 bases and J shed 8 bases, with 6 bases lying between them. The CDR3 sequence is CASSRSDSPLHF. CDR3 nucleotide sequence: TGTGCCAGCAGCCGGTCCGATTCACCCCTCCACTTT.

This chain uses TRBV5-1 with TRBJ1-3, with D unclear. V was pared by 2 bases and J by 1 base, with 10 bases between. CDR3 size: 15 residues. Germline V CDR1 and CDR2: SGHRS, YFSETQ. CDR3 DNA: TGCGCCAGCAGCTTAGCATCGACTTCTGGAAACACCATATATTTT. This gives the protein CASSLASTSGNTIYF. Variable domain in full (rest from reference TRBV5-1 and TRBJ1-3): KAGVTQTPRYLIKTRGQQVTLSCSPISGHRSVSWYQQTPGQGLQFLFEYFSETQRNKGNFPGRFSGRQFSNSRSEMNVSTLELGDSALYLCASSLASTSGNTIYFGEGSWLTVV.

This chain links TRBV6-5 with TRBJ2-5; TRBD2 matches at 8 bases. Germline V gives CDR1 MNHEY, CDR2 SVGAGI. The CDR3 loop spans 16 amino acids. With 2 bases clipped from V and 2 bases from J, the junction kept 7 bases outside the gene matches. CDR3 region: CASSYRRGAHQETQYF. CDR3 coding DNA: TGTGCCAGCAGTTACCGGCGGGGGGCACATCAAGAGACCCAGTACTTC.

J is TRBJ2-1 and V is TRBV14; D gene uncertain. CDR1 is SGHDN and CDR2 is FVKESK in the germline V gene. The CDR3 consists of 15 residues. V was trimmed by 0 bases and J by 3 bases, leaving 9 bases between them. CDR3 DNA sequence: TGTGCCAGCAGCCAAGAACCTTTCTACTACAATGAGCAGTTCTTC. Translated: CASSQEPFYYNEQFF.

This chain links TRBV12-5 with TRBJ2-1; D not resolved. V dropped 0 bases and J dropped 6 bases, with 6 bases sitting between them. Per germline, CDR1 LGHNT and CDR2 FRNRAP. The CDR3 is 13 amino acids. The CDR3 loop is CASGLVYSNEQFF. CDR3 DNA: TGTGCTAGTGGTTTGGTATACAGCAATGAGCAGTTCTTC.

The chain recombines TRBV18 with TRBJ2-3; 13 nucleotides agree with TRBD2. The CDR3 length is 19 residues. CDR1 is KGHSH, CDR2 LQKENI, per germline. Unmatched junction bases numbered 12, after V lost 6 bases and J lost 0 bases. CDR3 in amino acids: CASSPRLAGGSASTDTQYF. For the CDR3, the DNA is TGTGCCAGCTCCCCCCGACTAGCGGGGGGCAGTGCTAGCACAGATACGCAGTATTTT.

V is TRBV14 and J is TRBJ2-1; TRBD2 aligns across 14 bases. This CDR3 contains 19 residues. Germline CDR1 is SGHDN and CDR2 is FVKESK. The J segment lost 7 bases and the V segment lost 0 bases, leaving 11 bases of the junction unmatched. The CDR3 loop is CASSQDRRPGLAGVNEQFF. The DNA of the CDR3 is TGTGCCAGCAGCCAAGATCGGCGGCCGGGACTAGCGGGGGTAAATGAGCAGTTCTTC. Full variable domain (remainder filled in from reference TRBV14 and TRBJ2-1): EAGVTQFPSHSVIEKGQTVTLRCDPISGHDNLYWYRRVMGKEIKFLLHFVKESKQDESGMPNNRFLAERTGGTYSTLKVQPAELEDSGVYFCASSQDRRPGLAGVNEQFFGPGTRLTVL.

The chain is built from TRBV11-2 and TRBJ2-2, with a tentative D call TRBD2 (5 bases). The germline V gene has CDR1 SGHAT and CDR2 FQNNGV. Trimming removed 6 bases from V and 2 bases from J, with 19 bases in between. CDR3 length: 17 amino acids. The CDR3 DNA reads TGTGCCAGCAGTCTTCTCAAAAACGCGGGCAACACCGGGGAGCTGTTTTTT. It translates to CASSLLKNAGNTGELFF.

The chain carries TRBV5-6 and TRBJ2-3; D is undetermined. Trimming shortened V by 6 bases and J by 4 bases, and 12 bases separated the two germline ends. Looked up from germline, CDR1 is SGHDT and CDR2 is YYEEEE. CDR3 size: 13 residues. CDR3 region: CASMRDRSDTQYF. CDR3 sequence (DNA): TGTGCCAGCATGCGAGATAGATCAGATACGCAGTATTTT. Supplemented by reference TRBV5-6 and TRBJ2-3, the full variable domain reads DAGVTQSPTHLIKTRGQQVTLRCSPKSGHDTVSWYQQALGQGPQFIFQYYEEEERQRGNFPDRFSGHQFPNYSSELNVNALLLGDSALYLCASMRDRSDTQYFGPGTRLTVL.

This sequence joins TRBV6-2 or TRBV6-3 and TRBJ2-5, with 9 bases that match TRBD1. The CDR3 has 14 amino acids. V dropped 5 bases and J dropped 5; count of bases not matched to a gene: 6. Germline V CDR1 and CDR2: MNHEY, SVGEGT. The DNA of the CDR3 is TGTGCCAGCAGTAGGGACAGGGTGAGGGAGACCCAGTACTTC. Protein product: CASSRDRVRETQYF.

The table lists this clone with a count of one. V usage is TRBV30 and J usage is TRBJ2-7; perhaps TRBD1 as D (6 bases). Germline assignment: CDR1 GTSNPN and CDR2 SVGIG (reference sequence). Between the trimmed V and J ends, which lost 5 bases and 13 bases, there was a span of 18 bases. The CDR3 is 11 residues long. The DNA for the CDR3 is TGTGCCTGGTCTCCAACCCGGGACATTTACTTC. Translating gives CAWSPTRDIYF.

The J gene is TRBJ1-1, the V gene TRBV6-2 or TRBV6-3; possibly TRBD1 for D (6 bases). The CDR3 runs 13 residues. V lost 6 bases to trimming and J lost 11 bases, with 19 bases between them. Germline loops: CDR1 MNHEY, CDR2 SVGEGT. The CDR3 spells CASSQEPRGRAFF. CDR3 coding DNA: TGTGCCAGCAGCCAAGAACCCAGGGGAAGGGCTTTCTTT.

The J gene is TRBJ2-3, the V gene TRBV24-1; D is tentatively TRBD1 or TRBD2 (5 bases each). Looked up from germline, CDR1 is KGHDR and CDR2 is SFDVKD. Trimming pared 5 bases from V and 6 bases from J, leaving 20 bases between. This CDR3 is built from 16 residues. The CDR3 is CATSGPGRSVGDTQYF. In DNA form, the CDR3 reads TGTGCCACCAGTGGCCCGGGACGCTCCGTGGGGGATACGCAGTATTTT.

This sequence joins TRBV3-1 (or the pseudogene TRBV3-2) and TRBJ1-1, with unresolved D. The V gene lost 4 bases and the J gene lost 2 bases, with 8 bases spanning the gap. Germline V gives CDR1 LGHDT, CDR2 YNNKEL (reference sequence). The CDR3 sequence is 13 residues long. CDR3 sequence (DNA): TGTGCCAGCAGCCGGGAGTATAACACTGAAGCTTTCTTT. The encoded protein is CASSREYNTEAFF.

V usage is TRBV7-2 and J usage is TRBJ2-7; 10 nucleotides line up with TRBD1. Germline assignment: CDR1 SGHTA and CDR2 FQGNSA. The CDR3 loop spans 15 amino acids. J was trimmed by 1 base and V by 5 bases; bases with no gene match: 5. CDR3 in DNA: TGTGCCAGCAGCCCAGGGACAGGGGTATCCTACGAGCAGTACTTC. Residues: CASSPGTGVSYEQYF.

This clone was seen just once. The V call is TRBV10-3, the J call TRBJ1-6, with D uncertain. Germline V CDR1 and CDR2: ENHRY, SYGVKD. Trimming shortened V by 3 bases and J by 13 bases, and 13 bases separated the two germline ends. This CDR3 region has 13 residues. Here the CDR3 reads CAISESYPGPLHF. The CDR3 nucleotides read TGTGCCATCAGTGAATCATACCCGGGCCCCCTCCACTTT.